This T cell receptor (beta chain) is from a study of blood T cell repertoires in COVID-19. Sequencing used immunoSEQ multiplex PCR; TCRdb keeps in-frame clones, though not all of them. The sample consists of 75,000 to 90,000 clones, roughly 88% of them appearing once. This CDR3 has 16 amino acids. Germline lookup yields CDR1 MNHEY and CDR2 SVGAGI. V lost 1 base and J lost 5; bases outside the gene matches: 6. The sample comprised peripheral blood. V gene TRBV6-5 combines with J gene TRBJ2-1, with 9 bases aligning to TRBD1. The receptor was derived from a woman in her 50s in a cohort sampled during active COVID-19. CDR3 coding DNA: TGTGCCAGCAGTTACTTGCGGGACAGGGCAGACAATGAGCAGTTCTTC. Translated: CASSYLRDRADNEQFF.